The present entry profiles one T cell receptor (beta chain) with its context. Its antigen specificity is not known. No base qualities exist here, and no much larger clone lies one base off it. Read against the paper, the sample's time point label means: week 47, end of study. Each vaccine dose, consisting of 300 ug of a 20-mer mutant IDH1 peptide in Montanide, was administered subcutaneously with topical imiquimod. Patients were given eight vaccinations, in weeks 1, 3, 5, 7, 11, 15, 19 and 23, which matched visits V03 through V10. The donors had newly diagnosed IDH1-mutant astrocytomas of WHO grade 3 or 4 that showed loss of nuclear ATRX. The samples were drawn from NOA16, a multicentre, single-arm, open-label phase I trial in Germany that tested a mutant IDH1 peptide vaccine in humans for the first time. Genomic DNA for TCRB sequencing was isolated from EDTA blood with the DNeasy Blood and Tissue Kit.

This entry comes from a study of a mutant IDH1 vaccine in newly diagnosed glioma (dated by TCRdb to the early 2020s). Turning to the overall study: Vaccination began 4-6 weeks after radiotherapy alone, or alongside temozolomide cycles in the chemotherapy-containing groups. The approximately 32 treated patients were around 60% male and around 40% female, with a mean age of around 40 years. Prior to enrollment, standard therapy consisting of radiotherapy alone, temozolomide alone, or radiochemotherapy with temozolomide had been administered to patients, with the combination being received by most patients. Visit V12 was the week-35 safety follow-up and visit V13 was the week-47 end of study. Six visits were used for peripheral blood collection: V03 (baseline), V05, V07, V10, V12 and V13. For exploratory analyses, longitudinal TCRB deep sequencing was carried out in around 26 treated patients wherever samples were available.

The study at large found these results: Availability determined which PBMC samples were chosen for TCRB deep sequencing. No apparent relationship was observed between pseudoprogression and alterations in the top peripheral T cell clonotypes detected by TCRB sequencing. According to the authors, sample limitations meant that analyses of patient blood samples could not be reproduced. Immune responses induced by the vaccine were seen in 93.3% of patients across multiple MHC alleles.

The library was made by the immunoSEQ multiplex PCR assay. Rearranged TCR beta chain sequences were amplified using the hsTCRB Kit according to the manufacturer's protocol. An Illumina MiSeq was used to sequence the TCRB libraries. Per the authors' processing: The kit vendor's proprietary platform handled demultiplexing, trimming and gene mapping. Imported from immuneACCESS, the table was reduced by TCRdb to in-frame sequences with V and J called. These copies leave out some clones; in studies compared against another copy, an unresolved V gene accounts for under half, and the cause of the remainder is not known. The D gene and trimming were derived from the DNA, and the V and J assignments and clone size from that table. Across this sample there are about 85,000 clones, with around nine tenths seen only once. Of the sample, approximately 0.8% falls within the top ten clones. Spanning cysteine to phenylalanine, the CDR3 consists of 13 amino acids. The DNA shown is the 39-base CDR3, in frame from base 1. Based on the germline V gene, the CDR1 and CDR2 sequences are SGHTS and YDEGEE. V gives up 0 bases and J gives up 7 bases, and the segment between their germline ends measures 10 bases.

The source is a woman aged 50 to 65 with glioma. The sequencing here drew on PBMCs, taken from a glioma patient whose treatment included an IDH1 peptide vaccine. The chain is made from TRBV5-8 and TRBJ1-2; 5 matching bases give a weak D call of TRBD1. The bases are TGTGCCAGCAGCTTGGTGCCAGGGTTTGGCTACACCTTC. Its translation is CASSLVPGFGYTF.